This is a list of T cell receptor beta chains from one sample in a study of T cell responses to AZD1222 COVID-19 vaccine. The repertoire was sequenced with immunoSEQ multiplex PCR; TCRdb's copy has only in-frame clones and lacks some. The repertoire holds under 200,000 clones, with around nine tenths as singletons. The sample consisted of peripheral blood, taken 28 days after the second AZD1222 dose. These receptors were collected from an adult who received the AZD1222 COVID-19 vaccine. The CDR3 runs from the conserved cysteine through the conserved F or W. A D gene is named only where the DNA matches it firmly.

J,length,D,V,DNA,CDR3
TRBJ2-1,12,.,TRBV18,TGTGCCAGCTCACCACAGGGGGACGAGCAGTTCTTC,CASSPQGDEQFF
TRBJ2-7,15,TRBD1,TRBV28,TGTGCCAGCAGTTTAGAACGACAGGGGTCCTACGAGCAGTACTTC,CASSLERQGSYEQYF
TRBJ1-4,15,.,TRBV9,TGTGCCAGCAGCCCTCGCCCCACTGGGGCTGAAAAACTGTTTTTT,CASSPRPTGAEKLFF
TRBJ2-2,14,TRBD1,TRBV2,TGTGCCAGGGGGACAGGGGGTAACACCGGGGAGCTGTTTTTT,CARGTGGNTGELFF
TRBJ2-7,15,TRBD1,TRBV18,TGTGCCAGCTCACCCCCGGGACAGGGGGAGTACGAGCAGTACTTC,CASSPPGQGEYEQYF
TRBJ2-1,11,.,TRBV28,TGTGCCAGCAGTGAAGTCCTTGAGCAGTTCTTC,CASSEVLEQFF
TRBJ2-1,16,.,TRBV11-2,TGTGCCAGCAGCGCCACAGGGTTGGGTGGGCGCAATGAGCAGTTCTTC,CASSATGLGGRNEQFF
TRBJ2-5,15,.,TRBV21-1,TGTGCCAGCAGTCTCCCAGCTAGCGGAGGGGAGACCCAGTACTTC,CASSLPASGGETQYF
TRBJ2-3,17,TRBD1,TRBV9,TGTGCCAGCAGCGTAGTCCCCTACGGACAGGGGGTGGATACGCAGTATTTT,CASSVVPYGQGVDTQYF
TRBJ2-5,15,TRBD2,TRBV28,TGTGCCAGCAGTCACCGGACAACCGGGACTAGCGGAGGGGACTTC,CASSHRTTGTSGGDF